This TCR beta chain was sequenced for a study of blood T cell repertoires in COVID-19 (TCRdb year 2020). Context from the whole study: Collaborator samples came from the United States, Italy and Spain and covered acute and convalescent phases of COVID-19. The prospective study material was composed of cDNA or gDNA derived from T cells, B-cell-depleted T cells, or PBMCs. The dataset comprised deeply sampled blood TCRbeta repertoires from subjects exposed to, actively infected with, or recovered from COVID-19. The repertoires were made available in a free public database intended to serve as a resource for research on the immune response to SARS-CoV-2. Samples came from the ongoing ImmuneRACE study (first 160 participants) plus 1,254 subjects from 6 global collaborators. A de-identified subject ID, COVID-19 status, age in years and sex were almost always included in the sample metadata. Where available, HLA class I and class II types were taken from metadata supplied by the sample provider and were not determined by assay-based typing.

Participants in the prospective study were aged roughly 18 to 100 years, lived in under 30 United States geographic areas, and enrolled through a virtual design. To assign participants to cohorts, the prospective study relied on clinical history that participants themselves reported in a screening survey and a study questionnaire. Recovered participants in ImmuneRACE Cohort 3 were defined by two consecutive negative NP/OP PCR tests, clearance by a healthcare professional, or resolution of symptoms. In the prospective study, mobile phlebotomists collected whole blood, serum and a nasopharyngeal or oropharyngeal swab from each participant. Over a roughly 2-month period, participants in the prospective study had the option of providing additional blood draws and questionnaires. Prospective study blood samples were shipped either frozen or at room temperature before DNA extraction. TCRbeta CDR3 regions were amplified from genomic DNA using the immunoSEQ Assay, a bias-controlled multiplex PCR. As for the authors' bioinformatics: Nucleated cell counts per sample were estimated from amplification of reference gene primers within the assay. Sequence reads were collapsed and filtered to measure the absolute abundance of every unique TCRbeta CDR3 rearrangement. For each sample, productive Simpson clonality was calculated as the square root of Simpson's diversity index across productive rearrangements. TCRdb holds this immuneACCESS table with in-frame rearrangements only. Some clones are missing; in checked studies, unresolved V genes explain under half, and the rest has no known cause. V, J and clone size were drawn from that table, and D and trimming were deduced from the DNA. The sample table records roughly 150,000 clones; approximately 79% of these occur just once. In total, the top ten clones hold around 7.1% of the sample.

The germline V gene provides CDR1 SNHLY and CDR2 FYNNEI. Ends trimmed: V by 8 bases, J by 1 base; bases unmatched to a gene: 5. The CDR3, cysteine through phenylalanine, is 14 amino acids long. Here the CDR3 DNA is all that survives: 42 bases in frame from base 1. As for this clone: Which antigen it targets is not known. Base-call qualities are not available, and no considerably larger clone is one nucleotide away.

Overall study results and their limits: How much clinical and demographic metadata was included differed by source and by participant, and the metadata was provided uncurated.

This chain is built from TRBV2 and TRBJ2-7; the central 10 bases match TRBD2. This receptor was obtained from a man aged 50 to 60 who had recovered from COVID-19. Sequencing used PBMCs or T cells enriched from blood (not recorded which). The CDR3 reads as follows: CASSYSGGSYEQYF. The DNA reads as follows: TGTGCCAGCTCCTATAGCGGGGGGTCCTACGAGCAGTACTTC.